This T cell receptor (beta chain) was identified in a study of blood T cell repertoires in COVID-19. Background on the study: Sample material is recorded as cDNA or gDNA derived from T cells, B-cell-depleted T cells, or PBMCs.

How the authors handled the data: Amplified reference gene primers provided the basis for estimating nucleated cell counts. Clones were read by immunoSEQ multiplex PCR, and TCRdb kept only the in-frame ones, dropping some. V and J calls and clone size are as listed in that table; D and trimming were resolved from the DNA. The sample records about 130,000 clones, roughly four fifths being singletons. Enrolled during active infection, Seattle patients were then followed longitudinally. This TCR was recovered from a young man with COVID-19, enrolled during active disease. Specimen: peripheral blood.

In nucleotides, the CDR3 is TGTGCCAGCAGTTTGAAGGGGGACAACTCCTACGAGCAGTACTTC. It encodes CASSLKGDNSYEQYF. This chain links TRBV27 with TRBJ2-7, with a possible D match to TRBD1 (6 bases). V was clipped by 3 bases and J by 0 bases, with 12 bases between them. This CDR3 region has 15 residues. Germline V gives CDR1 MNHEY, CDR2 SMNVEV (reference sequence).